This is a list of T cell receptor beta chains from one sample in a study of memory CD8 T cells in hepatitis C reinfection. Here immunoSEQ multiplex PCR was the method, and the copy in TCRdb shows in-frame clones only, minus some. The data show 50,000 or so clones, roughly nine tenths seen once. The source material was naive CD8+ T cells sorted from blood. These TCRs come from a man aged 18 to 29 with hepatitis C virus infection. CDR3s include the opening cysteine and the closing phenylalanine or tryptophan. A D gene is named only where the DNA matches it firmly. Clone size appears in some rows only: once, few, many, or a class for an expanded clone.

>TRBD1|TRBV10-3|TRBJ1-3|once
TGTGCCATCAGGGGGGTCGGGACAGTCTCCTCTGGAAACACCATATATTTT
CAIRGVGTVSSGNTIYF
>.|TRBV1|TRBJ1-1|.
TGCACCAGCAGCCAAGAAAGGGGGAAGGGGAACACTGAAGCTTTCTTT
CTSSQERGKGNTEAFF
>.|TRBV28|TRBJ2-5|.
TGTGCCAGCAGTTCCTTTCAGGCGGGAAGAGAGACCCAGTACTTC
CASSSFQAGRETQYF
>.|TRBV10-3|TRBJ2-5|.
TGTGCCATCAGTGAGGGCGGGACGCCTTGGGAGACCCAGTACTTC
CAISEGGTPWETQYF
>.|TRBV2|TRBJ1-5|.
TGTGCCAGCAGTGAAGCGCGGGGGACAAGGGGAAGTGGCGAGCGGCCCCAGCATTTT
CASSEARGTRGSGERPQHF
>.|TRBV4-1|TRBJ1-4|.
TGCGCCAGCAGCCAAGTCCCTCGGGGGGGGATTAATGAAAAACTGTTTTTT
CASSQVPRGGINEKLFF
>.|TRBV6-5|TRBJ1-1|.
TGTGCCAGCAGGGGCTTTGGCAGAAACACTGAAGCTTTCTTT
CASRGFGRNTEAFF
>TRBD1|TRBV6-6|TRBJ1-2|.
TGTGCCAGCAGGCATGGGACAGAAAAACCATATGGCTACACCTTC
CASRHGTEKPYGYTF
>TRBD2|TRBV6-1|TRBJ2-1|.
TGTGCCAGCAGTGATAAGCGGGAGGACCTTGAGCAGTTCTTC
CASSDKREDLEQFF
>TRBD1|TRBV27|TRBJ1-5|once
TGTGCCAGCAGTTTAACAGGGGTCAATCAGCCCCAGCATTTT
CASSLTGVNQPQHF
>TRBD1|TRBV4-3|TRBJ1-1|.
TGCGCCAGCAGCCAAGGGACAGGGGGAATGAACACTGAAGCTTTCTTT
CASSQGTGGMNTEAFF
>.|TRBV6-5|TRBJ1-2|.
TGTGCCAGCATACGGGTTTGGAATGGCTACACCTTC
CASIRVWNGYTF
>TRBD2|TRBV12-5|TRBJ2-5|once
TGTGCTAGTGGTTGGGGGACTAGCGGGGCCGTCCAAGAGACCCAGTACTTC
CASGWGTSGAVQETQYF
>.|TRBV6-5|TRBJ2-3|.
TGTGCCAGCAGCTCCGGGGGACCAGATACGCAGTATTTT
CASSSGGPDTQYF
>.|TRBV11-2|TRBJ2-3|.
TGTGCCAGCAGCTCGCCGACAGCTAGCACAGATACGCAGTATTTT
CASSSPTASTDTQYF
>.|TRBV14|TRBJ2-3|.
TGTGCCAGCAGCCAAGTAGGGGCAGATACGCAGTATTTT
CASSQVGADTQYF
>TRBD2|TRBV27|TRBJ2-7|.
TGTGCCAGCAGTTTAAGCGGGAGTGGATACGAGCAGTACTTC
CASSLSGSGYEQYF
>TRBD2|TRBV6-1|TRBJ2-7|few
TGTGCCAGCAGTGGCTTACTAGCGGGAGCCGAGTACGAGCAGTACTTC
CASSGLLAGAEYEQYF
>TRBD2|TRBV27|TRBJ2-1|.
TGTGCCAGCAGTCCTGGACTAGCGGGCGTCTTGGTAAGCAATGAGCAGTTCTTC
CASSPGLAGVLVSNEQFF
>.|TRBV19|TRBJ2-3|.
TGTGCCAGTAGTATGAAGATACTTGATACGCAGTATTTT
CASSMKILDTQYF
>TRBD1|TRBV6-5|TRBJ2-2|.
TGTGCCAGCAGTTATGGACAGGGGGCCGGGGAGCTGTTTTTT
CASSYGQGAGELFF
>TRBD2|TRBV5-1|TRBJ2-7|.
TGCGCCAGCAGCCAGGGACTAGCGGAACACTACGAGCAGTACTTC
CASSQGLAEHYEQYF
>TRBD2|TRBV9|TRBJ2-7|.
TGTGCCAGCAGCGCCCTTTCACTAGCGGGAGTGGGAGAGCAGTACTTC
CASSALSLAGVGEQYF
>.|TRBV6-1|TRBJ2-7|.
TGTGCCAGCAGTGGGCTAGCTTCCTACGAGCAGTACTTC
CASSGLASYEQYF
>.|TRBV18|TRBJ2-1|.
TGTGCCAGCTCATTCCCGACTGGCAACAATGAGCAGTTCTTC
CASSFPTGNNEQFF
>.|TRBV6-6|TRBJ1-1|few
TGTGCCAGCAGTTACAACGTAGGGGGATCTGAAGCTTTCTTT
CASSYNVGGSEAFF
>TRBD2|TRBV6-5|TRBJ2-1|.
TGTGCCAGCAGTCCGACTAGCGGGGTTGCCCATGAGCAGTTCTTC
CASSPTSGVAHEQFF
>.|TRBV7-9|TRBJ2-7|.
TGTGCCAGCTCGGGGAATCCCAGCTCCTACGAGCAGTACTTC
CASSGNPSSYEQYF
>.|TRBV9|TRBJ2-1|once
TGTGCCAGCAGCGTAGGCGGGTTGAGCTCCTACAATGAGCAGTTCTTC
CASSVGGLSSYNEQFF
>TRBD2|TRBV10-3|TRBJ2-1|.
TGTGCCATCAGTGTAGCGGGGGGTCCGGGCAATGAGCAGTTCTTC
CAISVAGGPGNEQFF
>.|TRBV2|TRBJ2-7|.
TGTGCCACCTCCGGCCAGGGAACCTACGAGCAGTACTTC
CATSGQGTYEQYF
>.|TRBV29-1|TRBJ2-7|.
TGCAGCGTAACCGCAGGTGGGTCCTACGAGCAGTACTTC
CSVTAGGSYEQYF
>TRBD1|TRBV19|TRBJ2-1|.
TGTGCCAGTAAACAGGGGTTAGGTGAGCAGTTCTTC
CASKQGLGEQFF
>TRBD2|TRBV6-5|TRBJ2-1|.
TGTGCCAGCAGCCCTACTAGCGGAGATTACAATGAGCAGTTCTTC
CASSPTSGDYNEQFF
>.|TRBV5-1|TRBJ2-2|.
TGCGCCAGCAGCACGGACAGGGAGGGCACCGGGGAGCTGTTTTTT
CASSTDREGTGELFF
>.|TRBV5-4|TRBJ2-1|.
TGTGCCAGCAGCTTGTCACTAGCAAGCTACAATGAGCAGTTCTTC
CASSLSLASYNEQFF
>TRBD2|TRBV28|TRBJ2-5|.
TGTGCCAGCACTCCCCCGGGACTAGGATCAGAGACCCAGTACTTC
CASTPPGLGSETQYF
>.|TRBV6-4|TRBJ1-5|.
TGTGCCAGCAGTGAAGGTTATCAGGGGTGGCGCAATCAGCCCCAGCATTTT
CASSEGYQGWRNQPQHF
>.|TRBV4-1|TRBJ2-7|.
TGCGCCAGCAGCCAAGTCGCGGGTCTAGCTCCCTCCTACGAGCAGTACTTC
CASSQVAGLAPSYEQYF
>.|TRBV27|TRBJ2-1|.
TGTGCCAGCAGTCCAACCCGTAGCGGGCAGTTCTTC
CASSPTRSGQFF
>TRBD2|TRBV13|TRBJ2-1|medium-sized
TGTGCCAGCAGCTCCTCCGGGACTAGCGGGAGCGATGAGCAGTTCTTC
CASSSSGTSGSDEQFF
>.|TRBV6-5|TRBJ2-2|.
TGTGCCAGCAGTTACTCGGGCAGGAACACCGGGGAGCTGTTTTTT
CASSYSGRNTGELFF
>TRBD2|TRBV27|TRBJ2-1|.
TGTGCCAGCAGTTTACTACTAGCGGGAGCGAGTGAGCAGTTCTTC
CASSLLLAGASEQFF
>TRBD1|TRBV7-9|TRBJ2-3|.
TGTGCCAGCAGCTTACCGACAGGGGGGGAAGATACGCAGTATTTT
CASSLPTGGEDTQYF
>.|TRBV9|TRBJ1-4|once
TGTGCCAGCAGCCCAGGGGACGGCGGCCTTAATGAAAAACTGTTTTTT
CASSPGDGGLNEKLFF
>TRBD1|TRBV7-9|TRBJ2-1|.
TGTGCCAGCAGCTTAGGGGGACAGGGTTTCTCCGGCAATGAGCAGTTCTTC
CASSLGGQGFSGNEQFF
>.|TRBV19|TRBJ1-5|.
TGTGCCAGTAGTCCGACGCACTATAGCAATCAGCCCCAGCATTTT
CASSPTHYSNQPQHF
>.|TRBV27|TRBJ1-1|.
TGTGCCAGCAGTCCGCCCCCGGACAAGGATAACACTGAAGCTTTCTTT
CASSPPPDKDNTEAFF